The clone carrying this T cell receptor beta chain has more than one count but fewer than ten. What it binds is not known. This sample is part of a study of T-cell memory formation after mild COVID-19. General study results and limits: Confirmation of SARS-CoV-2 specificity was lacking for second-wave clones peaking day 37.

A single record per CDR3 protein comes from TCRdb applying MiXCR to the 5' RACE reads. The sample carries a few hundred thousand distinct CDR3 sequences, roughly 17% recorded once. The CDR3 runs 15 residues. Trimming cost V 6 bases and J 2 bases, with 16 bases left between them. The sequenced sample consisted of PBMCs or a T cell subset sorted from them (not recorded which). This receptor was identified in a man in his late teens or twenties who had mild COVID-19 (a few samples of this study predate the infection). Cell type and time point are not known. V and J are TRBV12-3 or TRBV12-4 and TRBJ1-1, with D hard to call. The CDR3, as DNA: TGTGCCAGCAGCCTTCTGGGAAATTTCAACACTGAAGCTTTCTTT. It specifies CASSLLGNFNTEAFF.